The entry below gives a single T cell receptor beta chain sequence along with its context. Survey-level TCR beta sequencing used the immunoSEQ assay. Method: immunoSEQ multiplex PCR; TCRdb's copy keeps in-frame clones and lacks some. The sample lists about 68,000 clones, over 85% seen once, with roughly 4.6% in the top ten. Trimming removed 3 bases at V and 0 bases at J, with 18 bases between. Germline lookup yields CDR1 SQVTM and CDR2 ANQGSEA. The CDR3 sequence is 17 residues long. This sequence was found in a man aged 35 to 55 with rheumatoid arthritis. The sequencing input was PBMCs. The rearrangement links TRBV29-1 to TRBJ1-3; TRBD1 might be the D (5 bases). The CDR3 protein is CSVEGDRSINSGNTIYF. The CDR3 DNA sequence: TGCAGCGTTGAGGGGGACCGCTCGATAAACTCTGGAAACACCATATATTTT.